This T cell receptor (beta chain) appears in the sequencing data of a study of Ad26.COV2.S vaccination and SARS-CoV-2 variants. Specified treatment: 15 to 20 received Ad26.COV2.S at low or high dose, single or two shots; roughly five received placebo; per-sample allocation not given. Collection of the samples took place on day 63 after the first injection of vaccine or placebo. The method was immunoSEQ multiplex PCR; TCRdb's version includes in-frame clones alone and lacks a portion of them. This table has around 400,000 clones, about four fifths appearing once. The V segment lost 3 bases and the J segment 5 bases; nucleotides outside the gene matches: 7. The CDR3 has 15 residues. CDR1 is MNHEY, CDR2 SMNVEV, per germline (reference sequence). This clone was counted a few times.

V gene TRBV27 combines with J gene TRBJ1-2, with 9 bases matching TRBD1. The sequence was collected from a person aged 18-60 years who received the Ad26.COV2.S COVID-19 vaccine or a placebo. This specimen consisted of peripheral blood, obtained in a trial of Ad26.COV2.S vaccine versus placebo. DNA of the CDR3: TGTGCCAGCAGTTTTACAGGGGGCTTTGAATATGGCTACACCTTC. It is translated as CASSFTGGFEYGYTF.